These T cell receptor beta chains were read from a single sample in a study of blood T cell repertoires in COVID-19. Clones were read by immunoSEQ multiplex PCR, and TCRdb kept only the in-frame ones, dropping some. The sample lists about 480,000 clones; roughly nine tenths were seen once. Source material: peripheral blood. These receptors were collected from a woman in her forties or fifties with COVID-19, enrolled during active disease. CDR3s include the opening cysteine and the closing phenylalanine or tryptophan. The D gene is left open where the match is weak. Some rows mark clone size as missing; the rest say once, few, many or name a class of expanded clone.

abundance: .
j_gene: TRBJ1-2
v_gene: TRBV29-1
d_gene: TRBD1
CDR3aa: CSVVGQGRRGYTF
CDR3nt: TGCAGCGTGGTCGGACAGGGCCGACGTGGCTACACCTTC

abundance: .
j_gene: TRBJ2-3
v_gene: TRBV5-1
d_gene: TRBD1
CDR3aa: CASSLGGTAPTDTQYF
CDR3nt: TGCGCCAGCAGCTTGGGAGGGACAGCTCCCACAGATACGCAGTATTTT

abundance: .
j_gene: TRBJ2-3
v_gene: TRBV9
d_gene: TRBD2
CDR3aa: CASSVGLAADTQYF
CDR3nt: TGTGCCAGCAGCGTGGGACTAGCAGCAGATACGCAGTATTTT

abundance: .
j_gene: TRBJ2-2
v_gene: TRBV6-4
d_gene: .
CDR3aa: CASSDDGHGELFF
CDR3nt: TGTGCCAGCAGTGACGATGGCCACGGGGAGCTGTTTTTT

abundance: .
j_gene: TRBJ2-2
v_gene: TRBV11-1
d_gene: .
CDR3aa: CASSPLAGTGELFF
CDR3nt: TGTGCCAGCAGCCCCCTGGCAGGGACCGGGGAGCTGTTTTTT

abundance: .
j_gene: TRBJ1-5
v_gene: TRBV19
d_gene: TRBD1
CDR3aa: CASSGQGYQPQHF
CDR3nt: TGTGCCAGTAGTGGACAGGGGTATCAGCCCCAGCATTTT

abundance: .
j_gene: TRBJ2-7
v_gene: TRBV10-2
d_gene: .
CDR3aa: CASGYEQYF
CDR3nt: TGCGCCTCCGGCTACGAGCAGTACTTC

abundance: .
j_gene: TRBJ2-2
v_gene: TRBV7-6
d_gene: TRBD2
CDR3aa: CASSLSRGGPGELFF
CDR3nt: TGTGCCAGCAGCTTATCGCGGGGGGGCCCTGGGGAGCTGTTTTTT

abundance: .
j_gene: TRBJ1-1
v_gene: TRBV7-9
d_gene: .
CDR3aa: CASSRQDTEAFF
CDR3nt: TGTGCCAGCAGCCGACAGGACACTGAAGCTTTCTTT

abundance: .
j_gene: TRBJ2-7
v_gene: TRBV7-9
d_gene: .
CDR3aa: CASSGNGQYHEQYF
CDR3nt: TGTGCCAGCAGCGGGAACGGACAGTATCACGAGCAGTACTTC

abundance: once
j_gene: TRBJ2-1
v_gene: TRBV27
d_gene: TRBD1
CDR3aa: CASSADRGGNREQFF
CDR3nt: TGTGCCAGCAGTGCCGACAGGGGCGGAAATAGAGAGCAGTTCTTC

abundance: .
j_gene: TRBJ2-1
v_gene: TRBV30
d_gene: TRBD2
CDR3aa: CAWNSGGPYNEQFF
CDR3nt: TGTGCCTGGAACAGCGGGGGGCCTTACAATGAGCAGTTCTTC

abundance: .
j_gene: TRBJ1-3
v_gene: TRBV4-1
d_gene: .
CDR3aa: CASSQLNGNTIYF
CDR3nt: TGCGCCAGCAGCCAACTAAACGGAAACACCATATATTTT

abundance: once
j_gene: TRBJ1-2
v_gene: TRBV5-6
d_gene: TRBD1
CDR3aa: CASSGGTVSNYGYTF
CDR3nt: TGTGCCAGCAGCGGAGGGACAGTGTCTAACTATGGCTACACCTTC

abundance: .
j_gene: TRBJ2-6
v_gene: TRBV2
d_gene: TRBD1
CDR3aa: CASWGWTGSTGANVLTF
CDR3nt: TGTGCCAGCTGGGGATGGACAGGGTCTACCGGGGCCAACGTCCTGACTTTC

abundance: .
j_gene: TRBJ1-2
v_gene: TRBV7-9
d_gene: .
CDR3aa: CASSLGAGEFYGYTF
CDR3nt: TGTGCCAGCAGCTTAGGGGCAGGGGAGTTCTATGGCTACACCTTC

abundance: .
j_gene: TRBJ1-1
v_gene: TRBV6-5
d_gene: .
CDR3aa: CASRGGVPGGIEAFF
CDR3nt: TGTGCCAGCCGGGGGGGGGTTCCCGGCGGGATCGAAGCTTTCTTT

abundance: .
j_gene: TRBJ1-2
v_gene: TRBV7-9
d_gene: .
CDR3aa: CASAAGVSSYGYTF
CDR3nt: TGTGCCAGCGCCGCCGGGGTGAGTAGCTATGGCTACACCTTC

abundance: .
j_gene: TRBJ2-7
v_gene: TRBV28
d_gene: .
CDR3aa: CASSLLSSPRVTYEQYF
CDR3nt: TGTGCCAGCAGTTTACTCTCCTCGCCCAGGGTGACCTACGAGCAGTACTTC

abundance: .
j_gene: TRBJ1-2
v_gene: TRBV2
d_gene: TRBD1
CDR3aa: CASSDRGHNYGYTF
CDR3nt: TGTGCCAGCAGTGACAGGGGGCATAACTATGGCTACACCTTC

abundance: .
j_gene: TRBJ1-1
v_gene: TRBV24-1
d_gene: .
CDR3aa: CATGSEDSQGTEAFF
CDR3nt: TGTGCCACCGGTAGTGAGGACAGTCAAGGGACTGAAGCTTTCTTT

abundance: many
j_gene: TRBJ1-2
v_gene: TRBV30
d_gene: .
CDR3aa: CAWITGGVYGYTF
CDR3nt: TGTGCCTGGATAACGGGGGGCGTCTATGGCTACACCTTC

abundance: few
j_gene: TRBJ1-1
v_gene: TRBV4-1
d_gene: TRBD1
CDR3aa: CASSQVLFTGVTEAFF
CDR3nt: TGCGCCAGCAGCCAAGTTCTCTTTACAGGGGTTACTGAAGCTTTCTTT

abundance: .
j_gene: TRBJ1-6
v_gene: TRBV6-5
d_gene: .
CDR3aa: CASSYSPSNSPLHF
CDR3nt: TGTGCCAGCAGTTACTCCCCCTCTAATTCACCCCTCCACTTT

abundance: .
j_gene: TRBJ1-2
v_gene: TRBV10-2
d_gene: .
CDR3aa: CASSEQAGRINYGYTF
CDR3nt: TGCGCCAGCAGTGAGCAGGCAGGGAGGATTAACTATGGCTACACCTTC

abundance: .
j_gene: TRBJ2-1
v_gene: TRBV12-5
d_gene: TRBD2
CDR3aa: CASGRGLAGPGEQFF
CDR3nt: TGTGCTAGTGGACGGGGACTAGCGGGCCCGGGTGAGCAGTTCTTC

abundance: .
j_gene: TRBJ1-3
v_gene: TRBV6-5
d_gene: .
CDR3aa: CASKAGISGNTIYF
CDR3nt: TGTGCCAGCAAGGCGGGGATCTCTGGAAACACCATATATTTT

abundance: .
j_gene: TRBJ2-1
v_gene: TRBV18
d_gene: TRBD1
CDR3aa: CASFDPGQGGDEQFF
CDR3nt: TGTGCCAGCTTCGACCCGGGACAGGGTGGGGATGAGCAGTTCTTC

abundance: .
j_gene: TRBJ2-2
v_gene: TRBV6-5
d_gene: .
CDR3aa: CASSYLGAGNTGELFF
CDR3nt: TGTGCCAGCAGTTACTTGGGGGCAGGGAACACCGGGGAGCTGTTTTTT

abundance: .
j_gene: TRBJ1-2
v_gene: TRBV7-3
d_gene: TRBD1
CDR3aa: CASSLNGQGGYTF
CDR3nt: TGTGCCAGCAGCTTAAACGGACAGGGTGGCTACACCTTC

abundance: .
j_gene: TRBJ1-4
v_gene: TRBV5-1
d_gene: .
CDR3aa: CASRRGAGQGEEKLFF
CDR3nt: TGCGCCAGCAGACGGGGTGCGGGCCAAGGTGAAGAAAAACTGTTTTTT

abundance: .
j_gene: TRBJ1-2
v_gene: TRBV7-9
d_gene: .
CDR3aa: CASSPRVSVYGYTF
CDR3nt: TGTGCCAGCAGCCCCCGGGTCTCAGTCTATGGCTACACCTTC

abundance: .
j_gene: TRBJ2-6
v_gene: TRBV5-1
d_gene: .
CDR3aa: CASSPFYTGSSGANVLTF
CDR3nt: TGCGCCAGCAGCCCGTTCTATACAGGGAGCTCTGGGGCCAACGTCCTGACTTTC

abundance: few
j_gene: TRBJ1-2
v_gene: TRBV30
d_gene: .
CDR3aa: CAWSSGGYEGYTF
CDR3nt: TGTGCCTGGAGTTCGGGGGGATACGAGGGCTACACCTTC

abundance: .
j_gene: TRBJ1-1
v_gene: TRBV3-1/TRBV3-2
d_gene: .
CDR3aa: CASSQLRTVEAFF
CDR3nt: TGTGCCAGCAGCCAACTCAGGACAGTCGAAGCTTTCTTT

abundance: few
j_gene: TRBJ2-3
v_gene: TRBV5-1
d_gene: TRBD1
CDR3aa: CASSSGTGGTDTQYF
CDR3nt: TGCGCCAGCAGTTCCGGGACAGGGGGGACAGATACGCAGTATTTT

abundance: .
j_gene: TRBJ2-5
v_gene: TRBV5-1
d_gene: TRBD2
CDR3aa: CASSPTSGGAGTQYF
CDR3nt: TGCGCCAGCAGCCCGACTAGCGGGGGGGCAGGGACCCAGTACTTC

abundance: .
j_gene: TRBJ2-3
v_gene: TRBV19
d_gene: TRBD1
CDR3aa: CASTLEGPGGGTDTQYF
CDR3nt: TGTGCCAGTACCCTCGAAGGCCCAGGGGGCGGAACAGATACGCAGTATTTT